The TCR beta chain under discussion was sequenced for a study of blood T cell repertoires in COVID-19. Using immunoSEQ multiplex PCR, the repertoire was profiled, and TCRdb retains in-frame clones only, with some absent. The sample shows fewer than 300,000 clones, 85% to 90% of them seen only once. Input material: peripheral blood. This clonotype originated in a woman aged 45-65 years with COVID-19, enrolled during active disease.

In DNA, the CDR3 is TGTGCCAGCAGCTTGGCCCAGAACACTGAAGCTTTCTTT. Amino acid sequence: CASSLAQNTEAFF. The genes are TRBV5-4 and TRBJ1-1; the D is unclear. Germline values: CDR1 SGHNT, CDR2 YYREEE (reference sequence). The CDR3 covers 13 residues. The ends were cut back, 0 bases at V and 1 base at J, with 4 bases in the middle. Together with reference TRBV5-4 and TRBJ1-1, the CDR3 gives the full variable domain: ETGVTQSPTHLIKTRGQQVTLRCSSQSGHNTVSWYQQALGQGPQFIFQYYREEENGRGNFPPRFSGLQFPNYSSELNVNALELDDSALYLCASSLAQNTEAFFGQGTRLTVV.